The source of this T cell receptor beta chain is a study of molecular identifiers for immune sequencing clone quantification. Note on this clonotype: A far larger clone is one base from this, pointing to a likely read error.

TCR libraries were built in bulk with a published protocol and specific TCR primers. Via MiXCR, TCRdb re-called the PCR reads, giving one row per CDR3 protein. This repertoire shows about 640,000 distinct CDR3 sequences, 15% to 20% found once; its top ten account for 0.85%. Sequenced sample: naive CD8+ T cells from blood, with Jurkat cell RNA spiked in. Subset reported: FACS-sorted CD8+CD4-CCR7+CD45RA+ naive T cells. The clonotype comes from a human donor in good health. Some libraries in this study had Jurkat cell RNA spiked in.

The CDR3 nucleotides are TGTGCCAGCAGTTTCAGGTCGAACACCGGGGAGCTGTTTTTT. Amino acids: CASSFRSNTGELFF. J is TRBJ2-2 and V is TRBV28; D not resolved. Per germline, CDR1 MDHEN and CDR2 SYDVKM. The CDR3 contains 14 residues. Trimming shortened V by 3 bases and J by 0 bases, and 5 bases separated the two germline ends. Complete variable domain (other parts from reference TRBV28 and TRBJ2-2): DVKVTQSSRYLVKRTGEKVFLECVQDMDHENMFWYRQDPGLGLRLIYFSYDVKMKEKGDIPEGYSVSREKKERFSLILESASTNQTSMYLCASSFRSNTGELFFGEGSRLTVL.